This entry is about one T cell receptor beta chain. This clonotype was counted a single time. The clone's antigen remains unknown. Per-base quality was not reported, and no clone a single base away is much larger than it. One read offers little support. V loses 2 bases of germline sequence and J loses 11 bases, and the interval between the two ends is 7 bases. The germline V gene encodes CDR1 SGHTA and CDR2 FQGNSA. Reading from cysteine to phenylalanine, the CDR3 counts 11 amino acids. Only the CDR3 DNA is retained, 33 bases long and in frame from the first base. Stable Graves' hyperthyroidism was defined as the absence of progression to ophthalmopathy over 18 months of follow-up. Hyperthyroidism patients were newly diagnosed, had a disease duration of under 2 months, and were aged 18 to 65 years. Any patient with an uncontrolled infection, another autoimmune disease, pregnancy or lactation was excluded. Diagnoses were established on the basis of clinical symptoms, serum thyroxine and TRAb, thyroid ultrasound, and orbital computed tomography. PBMCs were separated from over 9 ml of fresh peripheral blood using Ficoll-Paque density gradient centrifugation. Trizol reagent was used to extract total RNA, and RNA quality was then checked on an Agilent 2100 Bioanalyzer.

The data are from a study of T cells in Graves' hyperthyroidism and ophthalmopathy (dated by TCRdb to the late 2010s). Broadly, across the study: Peripheral blood was collected at initial diagnosis, before any treatment. The paper describes TCR Vbeta CDR3 sequencing of 135 peripheral blood samples, made up of 43 ophthalmopathy patients, roughly 72 hyperthyroidism patients and some 17 progressor patients. A discovery cohort of about a hundred patients, roughly 40 with Graves' ophthalmopathy and 57 with stable Graves' hyperthyroidism, was used to find distinguishing TCR V-J signatures. Prospective prediction of ophthalmopathy was tested in an independent validation cohort of some 20 hyperthyroidism patients and some 17 patients who later progressed to ophthalmopathy. Following sampling, methimazole starting at 30 mg daily was given to hyperthyroidism patients, and high-dose intravenous methylprednisolone was given to ophthalmopathy patients. The roughly 100 discovery patients were randomly divided into training and test sets at a 7:3 ratio. The study also compared thyroid tissue and blood T-cell repertoires from over 5 Graves' hyperthyroidism patients.

Overall study results and their limits: A model built on a 13 V-J signature distinguished ophthalmopathy from stable hyperthyroidism, reaching about 88% sensitivity and around 81% specificity in cross-validation and 80%/75% in testing. Most expanded thyroid clonotypes (frequency above 0.001) were also found in blood, which suggests that blood repertoires may mirror thyroid immune responses. During validation, the model predicted progression to ophthalmopathy a median of around 6 months ahead of onset, with 70.59% sensitivity and almost 75% specificity. No statistical method was used to fix the sample size in advance, and group allocation was not hidden from the investigators.

The TCR beta CDR3 regions were amplified from the RNA transcripts. The first round of RT-PCR for the TCR CDR3 was performed with the HTBI primer set and the Qiagen OneStep RT-PCR kit. The libraries were constructed in a second round of multiplex PCR and then size-selected and purified. The libraries were sequenced on an Illumina HiSeq2000 using paired-end 100 bp reads. The authors processed their data as follows. SOAPnuke was used to process the raw data, throwing out any read that contained adapters or uncalled bases, had a mean Phred below 15, or lacked an exact constant-primer or identifier match. High-quality paired reads were merged with COPE v1.2.5, and unique nucleotide sequences were defined as clonotypes. MiTCR v1.1 was used to align clonotypes to the IMGT TRBV, TRBD and TRBJ reference segments. The analysis was restricted to V-J combinations with a frequency above 0.0001, which together covered 99.2% of the repertoires. A TCS score was defined as the ratio of F50 (clonal expansion) to E x V (chaos), with BLOSUM62-based TCRdist applied between CDR3 peptides within each V-J. Welch's t-statistics and random forest reduced roughly 500 V-J features to roughly 13, which were used in a naive Bayes classifier (R e1071). TCRdb reprocessed the public reads (quality trimming at Q25 with fastp, clone calling with MiXCR) and kept in-frame beta chains. When rows share a CDR3 protein, they turn into one entry using the most common DNA and genes. TCRdb's processing, not the authors' own work, is the source of the V and J calls. Across this sample there are 75,000 to 100,000 distinct CDR3 sequences, with roughly half seen only once. The ten largest make up 27% of the sample.

The V and J genes are TRBV7-2 and TRBJ1-3; there is no confident call for the D gene. The source of this sequence is a woman aged 40 to 55 with Graves' hyperthyroidism. The source material was blood. The CDR3 amino acid sequence is: CASSLRSPIYF. The DNA is TGTGCCAGCAGCTTAAGATCCCCCATATATTTT.